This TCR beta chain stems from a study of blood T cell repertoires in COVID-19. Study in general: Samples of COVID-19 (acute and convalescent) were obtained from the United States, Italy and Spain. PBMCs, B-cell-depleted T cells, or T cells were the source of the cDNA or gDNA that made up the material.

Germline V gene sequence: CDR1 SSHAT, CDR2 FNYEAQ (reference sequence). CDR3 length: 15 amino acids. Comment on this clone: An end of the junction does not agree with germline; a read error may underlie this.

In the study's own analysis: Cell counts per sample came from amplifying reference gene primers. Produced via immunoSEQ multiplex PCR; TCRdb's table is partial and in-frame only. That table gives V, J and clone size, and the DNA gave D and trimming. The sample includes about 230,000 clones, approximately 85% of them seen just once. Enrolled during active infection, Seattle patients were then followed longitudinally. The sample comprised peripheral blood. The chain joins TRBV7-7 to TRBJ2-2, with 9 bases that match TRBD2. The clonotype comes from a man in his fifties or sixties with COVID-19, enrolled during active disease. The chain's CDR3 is CASSLSSGASGELFF. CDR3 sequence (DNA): TGTGCTAGCAGCTTATCTAGCGGGGCGTCCGGGGAGCTGTTTTTT.